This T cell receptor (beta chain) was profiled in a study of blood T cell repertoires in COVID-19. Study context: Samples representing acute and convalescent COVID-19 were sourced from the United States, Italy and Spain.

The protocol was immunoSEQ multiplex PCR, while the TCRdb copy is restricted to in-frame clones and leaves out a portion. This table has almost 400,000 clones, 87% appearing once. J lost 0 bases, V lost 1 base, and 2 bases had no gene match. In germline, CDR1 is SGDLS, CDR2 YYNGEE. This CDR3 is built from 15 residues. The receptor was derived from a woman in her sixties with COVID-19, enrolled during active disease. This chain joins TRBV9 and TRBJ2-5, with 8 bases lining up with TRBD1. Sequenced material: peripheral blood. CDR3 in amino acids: CASSVQGAHQETQYF. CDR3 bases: TGTGCCAGCAGCGTACAGGGGGCTCACCAAGAGACCCAGTACTTC. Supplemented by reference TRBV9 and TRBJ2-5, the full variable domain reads DSGVTQTPKHLITATGQRVTLRCSPRSGDLSVYWYQQSLDQGLQFLIQYYNGEERAKGNILERFSAQQFPDLHSELNLSSLELGDSALYFCASSVQGAHQETQYFGPGTRLLVL.